This T cell receptor beta chain was identified during a study of blood T cell repertoires in COVID-19. Assay used: immunoSEQ multiplex PCR; TCRdb lists only in-frame clones, some missing. The sample holds a few hundred thousand clones, just under 90% seen once. With 6 bases clipped from V and 10 bases from J, the junction kept 23 bases outside the gene matches. The germline gives CDR1 MGHRA, CDR2 YSYEKL. This CDR3 spans 17 amino acids. The source material was peripheral blood. The rearrangement links TRBV4-1 to TRBJ1-1, with 7 positions matching TRBD1. This receptor was obtained from a woman aged 50 to 60 with COVID-19, enrolled during active disease. CDR3: CASSRTWRQGGLLGAFF. CDR3 nucleotide sequence: TGCGCCAGCAGTCGTACGTGGAGACAGGGTGGTCTTCTTGGAGCTTTCTTT.